The source of this TCR beta chain is a study of T cells in Graves' hyperthyroidism and ophthalmopathy. This clonotype has ten or more counts. The investigators amplified TCR beta CDR3 regions from RNA transcripts. Researchers ran a first-round RT-PCR on the TCR CDR3 using the HTBI primer set. TCRdb reprocessed the multiplex PCR reads via MiXCR and lists one record per CDR3 protein. The data show 200,000 to 300,000 distinct CDR3 sequences, approximately 24% seen once. With 8 bases removed from V and 3 bases from J, the gap between germline ends came to 19 bases. Germline V gives CDR1 MDHEN, CDR2 SYDVKM. This CDR3 has 15 amino acids.

Specimen: blood. This TCR came from a woman in her thirties or forties with Graves' ophthalmopathy. This chain connects TRBV28 to TRBJ2-5; D may be TRBD2 (5 bases). CDR3 sequence reads: CASGKIAFPKETQYF. CDR3 bases: TGTGCCAGCGGAAAAATAGCGTTCCCAAAAGAGACCCAGTACTTC.